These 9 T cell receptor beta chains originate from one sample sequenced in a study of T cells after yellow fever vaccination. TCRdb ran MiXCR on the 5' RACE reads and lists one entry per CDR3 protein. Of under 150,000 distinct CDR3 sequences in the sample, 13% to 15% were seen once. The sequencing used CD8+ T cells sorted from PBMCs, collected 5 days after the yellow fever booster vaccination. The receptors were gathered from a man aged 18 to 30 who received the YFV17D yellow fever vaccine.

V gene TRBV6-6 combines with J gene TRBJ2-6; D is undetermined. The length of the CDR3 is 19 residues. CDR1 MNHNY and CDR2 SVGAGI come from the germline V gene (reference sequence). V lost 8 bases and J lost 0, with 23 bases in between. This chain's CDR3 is CASLIISGPRSSGANVLTF. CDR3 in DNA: TGTGCCAGCCTCATTATTTCCGGGCCTCGAAGCTCTGGGGCCAACGTCCTGACTTTC.

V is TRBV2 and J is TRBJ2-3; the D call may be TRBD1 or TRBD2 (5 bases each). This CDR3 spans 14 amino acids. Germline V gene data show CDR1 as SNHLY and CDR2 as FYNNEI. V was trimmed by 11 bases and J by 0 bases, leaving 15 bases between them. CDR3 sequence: CAWDGVLSTDTQYF. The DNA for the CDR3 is TGTGCCTGGGACGGAGTACTCAGCACAGATACGCAGTATTTT.

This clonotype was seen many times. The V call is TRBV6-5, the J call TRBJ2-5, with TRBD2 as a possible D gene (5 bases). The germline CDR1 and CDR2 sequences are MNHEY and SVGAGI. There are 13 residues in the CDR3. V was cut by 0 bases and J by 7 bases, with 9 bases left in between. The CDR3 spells CASSYSRRGTQYF. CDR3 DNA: TGTGCCAGCAGTTACTCTCGACGGGGGACCCAGTACTTC.

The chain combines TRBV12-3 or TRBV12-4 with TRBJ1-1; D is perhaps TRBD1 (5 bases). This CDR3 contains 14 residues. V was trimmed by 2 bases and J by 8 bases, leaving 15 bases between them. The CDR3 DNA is TGTGCCAGCAGTTTAACTAGCCAGGGAAACGAAGCTTTCTTT. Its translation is CASSLTSQGNEAFF.

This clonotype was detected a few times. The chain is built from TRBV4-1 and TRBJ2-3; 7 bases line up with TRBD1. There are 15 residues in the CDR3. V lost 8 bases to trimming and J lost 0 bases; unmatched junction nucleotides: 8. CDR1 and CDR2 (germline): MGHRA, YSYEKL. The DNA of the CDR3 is TGCGCCAGCGCGCACAGGGGTAGGAGCACAGATACGCAGTATTTT. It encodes CASAHRGRSTDTQYF.

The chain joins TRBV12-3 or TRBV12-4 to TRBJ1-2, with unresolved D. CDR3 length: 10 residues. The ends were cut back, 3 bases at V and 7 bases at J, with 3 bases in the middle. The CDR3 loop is CASSFGGYTF. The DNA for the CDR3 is TGTGCCAGCAGTTTTGGTGGCTACACCTTC.

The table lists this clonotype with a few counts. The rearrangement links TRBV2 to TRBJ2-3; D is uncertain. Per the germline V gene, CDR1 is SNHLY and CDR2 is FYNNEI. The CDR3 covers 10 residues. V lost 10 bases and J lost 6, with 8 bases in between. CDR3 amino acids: CATPTDTQYF. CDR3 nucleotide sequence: TGTGCCACCCCGACCGATACGCAGTATTTT.

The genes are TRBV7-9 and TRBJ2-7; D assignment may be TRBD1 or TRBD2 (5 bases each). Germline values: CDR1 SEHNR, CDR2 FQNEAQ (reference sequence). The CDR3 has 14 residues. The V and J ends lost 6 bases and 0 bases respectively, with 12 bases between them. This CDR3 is CASSSGTPSYEQYF. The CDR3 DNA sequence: TGTGCCAGCAGTTCCGGGACCCCCTCCTACGAGCAGTACTTC.

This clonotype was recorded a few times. CDR3 in DNA: TGTGCCAGTAGTACCACAGGGTTCCACACTGAAGCTTTCTTT. Amino acid sequence: CASSTTGFHTEAFF. The chain combines TRBV19 with TRBJ1-1; D may be TRBD1 (6 bases). Germline loops: CDR1 LNHDA, CDR2 SQIVND (reference sequence). CDR3 length: 14 amino acids. With 4 bases removed from V and 3 bases from J, the gap between germline ends came to 12 bases. Using reference TRBV19 and TRBJ1-1 for the parts outside the CDR3, the full variable domain is DGGITQSPKYLFRKEGQNVTLSCEQNLNHDAMYWYRQDPGQGLRLIYYSQIVNDFQKGDIAEGYSVSREKKESFPLTVTSAQKNPTAFYLCASSTTGFHTEAFFGQGTRLTVV.